This T cell receptor beta chain originates from a study of OX40 agonist ivuxolimab in advanced cancers. Across the study: Cancers in dose escalation were hepatocellular, melanoma, renal cell and head and neck. Study results and caveats: Expansion of clones was among the lowest in partial responders at 0.1-3.0 mg/kg. Expanded clones tended on average to be more numerous among CD8+ T cells than CD4+.

The CDR3 is made up of 14 amino acids. Germline CDR1 and CDR2: MNHNS and SASEGT. J was trimmed by 8 bases and V by 5 bases; bases with no gene match: 11. About this clone itself: Its antigen remains unidentified.

Sequencing used immunoSEQ multiplex PCR; TCRdb keeps in-frame clones, though not all of them. The sample shows 65,000 to 95,000 clones, more than 75% of them seen only once. Enrollment shut out patients with autoimmune disease history or systemic immunosuppression. The receptor was isolated from an adult with an advanced solid tumor such as melanoma, head and neck, liver or kidney cancer. The V call is TRBV6-1, the J call TRBJ1-2; 7 positions match TRBD1. Sample: CD4+ or CD8+ T cells sorted from blood, taken in a trial of the OX40 agonist ivuxolimab. CDR3 DNA sequence: TGTGCCAGCAGTCAAGAACAGGGGTTCCCGGGCTACACCTTC. Translated: CASSQEQGFPGYTF.